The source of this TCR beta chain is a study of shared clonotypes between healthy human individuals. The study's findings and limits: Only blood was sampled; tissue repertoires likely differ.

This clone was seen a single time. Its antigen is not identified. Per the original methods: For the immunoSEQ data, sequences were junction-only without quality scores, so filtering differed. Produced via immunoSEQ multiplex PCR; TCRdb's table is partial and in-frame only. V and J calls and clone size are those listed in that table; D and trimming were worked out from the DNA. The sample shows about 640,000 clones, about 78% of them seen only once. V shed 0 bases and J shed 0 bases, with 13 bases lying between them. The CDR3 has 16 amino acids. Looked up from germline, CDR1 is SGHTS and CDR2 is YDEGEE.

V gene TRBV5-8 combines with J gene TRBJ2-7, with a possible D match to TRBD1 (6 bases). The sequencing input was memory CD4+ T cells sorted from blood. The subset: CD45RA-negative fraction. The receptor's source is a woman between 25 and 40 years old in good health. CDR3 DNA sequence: TGTGCCAGCAGCTTGGTTCTGGGGGCGACCTCCTACGAGCAGTACTTC. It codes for CASSLVLGATSYEQYF.